This TCR beta chain is drawn from a study of T cells in Graves' hyperthyroidism and ophthalmopathy. Regions amplified from RNA transcripts were the TCR beta CDR3 regions. Using the HTBI primer set, a first-round RT-PCR was run on the TCR CDR3. One entry per CDR3 protein, called by TCRdb with MiXCR from the multiplex PCR reads. This table holds a few hundred thousand distinct CDR3 sequences, 25% found once. The CDR3 totals 12 residues. Between the trimmed V and J ends, which lost 4 bases and 6 bases, there was a span of 8 bases. Germline V gives CDR1 SGHTA, CDR2 FQGNSA. The sequence was obtained from a man aged 45-65 years with Graves' hyperthyroidism. V and J are TRBV7-2 and TRBJ2-3, with no clear D. Sequencing was performed on blood. The DNA of the CDR3 is TGTGCCAGCAGCTCCGACGGGGATACGCAGTATTTT. Protein: CASSSDGDTQYF.